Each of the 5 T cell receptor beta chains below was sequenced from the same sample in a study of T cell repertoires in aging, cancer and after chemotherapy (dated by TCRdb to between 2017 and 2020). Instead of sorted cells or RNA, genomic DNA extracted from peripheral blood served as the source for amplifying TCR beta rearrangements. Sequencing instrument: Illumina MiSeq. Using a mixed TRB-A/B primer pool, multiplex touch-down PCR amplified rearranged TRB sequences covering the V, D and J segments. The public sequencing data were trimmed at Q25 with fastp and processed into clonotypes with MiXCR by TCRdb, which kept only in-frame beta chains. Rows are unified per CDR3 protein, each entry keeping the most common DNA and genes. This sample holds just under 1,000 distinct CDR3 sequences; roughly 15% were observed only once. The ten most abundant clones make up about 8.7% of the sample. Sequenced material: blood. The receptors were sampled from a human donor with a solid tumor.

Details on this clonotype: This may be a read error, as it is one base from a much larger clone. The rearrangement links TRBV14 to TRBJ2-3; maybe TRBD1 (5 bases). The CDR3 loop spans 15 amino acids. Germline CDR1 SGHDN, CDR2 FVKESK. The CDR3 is CASSYVGRNTDSQYF. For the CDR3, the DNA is TGTGCCAGCAGCTACGTGGGGCGGAACACAGATTCGCAGTATTTT. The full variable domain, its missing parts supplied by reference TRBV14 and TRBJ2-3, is EAGVTQFPSHSVIEKGQTVTLRCDPISGHDNLYWYRRVMGKEIKFLLHFVKESKQDESGMPNNRFLAERTGGTYSTLKVQPAELEDSGVYFCASSYVGRNTDSQYFGPGTRLTVL.

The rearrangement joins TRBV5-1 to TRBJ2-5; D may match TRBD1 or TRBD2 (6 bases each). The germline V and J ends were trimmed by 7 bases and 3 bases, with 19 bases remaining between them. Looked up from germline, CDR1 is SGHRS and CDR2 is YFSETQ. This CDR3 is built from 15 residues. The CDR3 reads CASLRGVTPEETQYF. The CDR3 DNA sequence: TGCGCCAGCCTAAGGGGGGTAACCCCCGAAGAGACCCAGTACTTC.

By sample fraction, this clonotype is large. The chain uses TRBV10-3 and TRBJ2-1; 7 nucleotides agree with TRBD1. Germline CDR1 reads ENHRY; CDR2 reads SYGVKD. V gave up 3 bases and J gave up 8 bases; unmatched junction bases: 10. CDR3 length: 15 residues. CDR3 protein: CAISDQGGHKDEQFF. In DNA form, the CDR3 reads TGTGCCATCAGTGATCAAGGGGGCCACAAGGATGAGCAGTTCTTC.

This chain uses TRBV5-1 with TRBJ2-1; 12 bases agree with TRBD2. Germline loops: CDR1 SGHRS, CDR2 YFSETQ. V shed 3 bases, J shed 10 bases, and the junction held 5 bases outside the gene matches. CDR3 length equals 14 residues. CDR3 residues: CASSSAGTSGEQFF. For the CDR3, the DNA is TGCGCCAGCAGCTCGGCCGGGACTAGCGGGGAGCAGTTCTTC.

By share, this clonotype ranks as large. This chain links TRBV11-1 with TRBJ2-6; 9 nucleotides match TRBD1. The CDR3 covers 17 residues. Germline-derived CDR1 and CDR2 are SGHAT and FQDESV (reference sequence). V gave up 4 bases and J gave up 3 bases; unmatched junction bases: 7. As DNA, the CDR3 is TGTGCCAGCAGCTCGACTTACAGGGGGCGTGGGGCCAACGTCCTGACTTTC. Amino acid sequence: CASSSTYRGRGANVLTF.